The 23 T cell receptor beta chains presented below share a single source sample, sequenced in a study of post-analysis software for immune sequencing data. Study observations and caveats: Patients carried 4 or 5 TRBV segments more frequently than controls did, and TRBV5-6, TRBV5-1 and TRBV20-1 were among them.

These receptors lack a known antigen. Researchers reported that TCR beta cDNA libraries carried unique molecular identifiers. One entry per CDR3 protein results from TCRdb running MiXCR on the PCR reads. The sample lists some 700,000 distinct CDR3 sequences; 55% to 70% were seen once. The sample taken for sequencing was blood. The receptors were gathered from a girl aged 2-9 years with multiple sclerosis.

The rearrangement uses TRBV5-1 and TRBJ2-5, with D possibly TRBD2 on 7 matching bases. The DNA end favors TRBJ2-7, so the J call may be wrong. Germline V gene lookup returns CDR1 SGHRS and CDR2 YFSETQ. This CDR3 region has 17 residues. The CDR3 sequence is CASSVRRGLHKLYEQYF. The DNA of the CDR3 is TGCGCCAGCAGCGTCCGGCGGGGGCTACACAAACTCTACGAGCAGTACTTC.

To note about this clonotype: Compared with germline, one end of the junction differs, possibly owing to a read error. The chain is built from TRBV11-2 and TRBJ2-2; tentatively, D is TRBD2 (6 bases). Germline V lookup: CDR1 SGHAT, CDR2 FQNNGV. This CDR3 is built from 15 residues. This chain's CDR3 is CASSLWDSNAGELFF. CDR3 DNA: TGTGCCAGCAGCTTATGGGACTCGAACGCCGGGGAGCTGTTTTTT.

To note about this clonotype: At one end, the junction sequence differs from germline, possibly due to a read error. This chain joins TRBV2 and TRBJ2-3; 8 bases map to TRBD2. CDR1 is SNHLY and CDR2 is FYNNEI in the germline V gene. The CDR3 runs to 15 residues. CDR3 nucleotide sequence: TGTGTCAGCCCTACCGGGACTAGTGGCACAGATACGCAGTATTTT. Its protein is CVSPTGTSGTDTQYF.

This rearrangement joins TRBV29-1 to TRBJ1-2; D is undetermined. The V gene's germline CDR1 is SQVTM and CDR2 ANQGSEA. Trimming cost V 4 bases and J 2 bases, with 8 bases left between them. CDR3 length: 12 residues. CDR3 in DNA: TGCAGCGTTGCCAGCGAAAACTATGGCTACACCTTC. It encodes CSVASENYGYTF.

This sequence joins TRBV20-1 and TRBJ1-1; no firm D call. CDR3 size: 14 residues. Looked up from germline, CDR1 is DFQATT and CDR2 is SNEGSKA (reference sequence). Trimming removed 2 bases from V and 0 bases from J, with 10 bases in between. This CDR3 reads CSARRGSMNTEAFF. CDR3 in DNA: TGCAGTGCTAGACGCGGGTCCATGAACACTGAAGCTTTCTTT.

The V gene is TRBV20-1, the J gene TRBJ2-7, with 10 bases identical to TRBD1. Germline V gene lookup returns CDR1 DFQATT and CDR2 SNEGSKA (reference sequence). Trimming took 6 bases from V and 0 from J; bases not matched to a gene: 14. CDR3 length equals 17 residues. The CDR3 spells CSASRGQGTASSYEQYF. CDR3 in DNA: TGCAGTGCCTCAAGGGGACAGGGGACAGCTAGCTCCTACGAGCAGTACTTC.

The chain employs TRBV6-5 and TRBJ1-2, with D perhaps TRBD1 (5 bases). The CDR3 has 10 amino acids. The V end was cut by 8 bases, the J end by 9 bases, with 10 bases between. Germline V gene sequence: CDR1 MNHEY, CDR2 SVGAGI. The CDR3: CASLGRSYTF. The CDR3 DNA is TGTGCCAGCTTGGGGCGGAGCTACACCTTC.

This clonotype was observed a few times. The chain uses TRBV12-3 or TRBV12-4 and TRBJ1-4; TRBD1 is a possible D gene (6 bases). Trimming pared 3 bases from V and 5 bases from J, leaving 10 bases between. The CDR3 runs 14 residues. CDR3 loop: CASSFGGGNEKLFF. CDR3 nucleotide sequence: TGTGCCAGCAGTTTTGGTGGGGGCAATGAAAAACTGTTTTTT.

The chain recombines TRBV20-1 with TRBJ2-5, with TRBD2 matching 8 bases. CDR1 is DFQATT and CDR2 is SNEGSKA in the germline V gene (reference sequence). The CDR3 covers 14 residues. V lost 5 bases, J lost 11 bases, and 16 bases stayed unmatched. CDR3 in DNA: TGCAGTGCTGTTTCGAGCGGGAGCGGCAATGAGCAGTACTTC. It specifies CSAVSSGSGNEQYF.

The V and J genes are TRBV20-1 and TRBJ2-6, with D maybe TRBD1 (6 bases). V lost 5 bases to trimming and J lost 2 bases, with 19 bases between them. Germline loops: CDR1 DFQATT, CDR2 SNEGSKA (reference sequence). The CDR3 contains 17 residues. For the CDR3, the DNA is TGCAGTGCTCCGACTGGGGGACACAGCACTGGGGCCAACGTCCTGACTTTC. As protein: CSAPTGGHSTGANVLTF.

The chain is built from TRBV29-1 and TRBJ2-1; tentatively, D is TRBD1 (6 bases). V gave up 3 bases and J gave up 5 bases, with 14 bases separating them. Germline loops: CDR1 SQVTM, CDR2 ANQGSEA. The CDR3 is 14 residues long. The CDR3 DNA follows: TGCAGCGTTGATGGGCAGGGGTTCAACAATGAGCAGTTCTTC. Its translation: CSVDGQGFNNEQFF.

The J gene is TRBJ2-4, the V gene TRBV29-1, with 7 positions matching TRBD1. Germline lookup yields CDR1 SQVTM and CDR2 ANQGSEA. CDR3 length equals 14 residues. V dropped 7 bases and J dropped 0; count of bases not matched to a gene: 6. This CDR3 is CSAGAGGAKNIQYF. The CDR3 DNA reads TGCAGCGCCGGAGCAGGGGGAGCCAAAAACATTCAGTACTTC.

This chain connects TRBV4-1 to TRBJ2-3, with 8 bases identical to TRBD2. Per germline, CDR1 MGHRA and CDR2 YSYEKL. Losses at the gene ends were 5 bases for V and 2 bases for J; bases not matched to a gene: 6. This CDR3 is built from 15 residues. The CDR3 loop reads CASSAREGYTDTQYF. The CDR3 nucleotides read TGCGCCAGCAGCGCCCGGGAGGGATACACAGATACGCAGTATTTT.

The chain couples TRBV15 to TRBJ2-5; the match to TRBD1 covers 7 bases. Germline-derived CDR1 and CDR2 are LNHNV and YYDKDF (reference sequence). The length of the CDR3 is 16 residues. With 0 bases clipped from V and 0 bases from J, the junction kept 4 bases outside the gene matches. CDR3 sequence: CATSRDLGTDQETQYF. The CDR3 bases are TGTGCCACCAGCAGAGATTTAGGGACAGACCAAGAGACCCAGTACTTC.

This clonotype came up a few times. The chain couples TRBV11-2 to TRBJ2-1; 10 nucleotides agree with TRBD1. V shed 5 bases and J 8 bases; nucleotides not matched to a gene: 12. The germline CDR1 and CDR2 sequences are SGHAT and FQNNGV. The CDR3 is made up of 16 amino acids. CDR3 DNA sequence: TGTGCCAGCAGCCGATTGACAGGGGGCAATTTCGATGAGCAGTTCTTC. Its protein product is CASSRLTGGNFDEQFF.

The sample holds a few counts of this clonotype. This chain joins TRBV7-3 and TRBJ2-7; no clear D gene. The germline CDR1 and CDR2 sequences are SGHTA and FQGTGA. V was cut by 0 bases and J by 2 bases, with 8 bases left in between. The CDR3 is 14 residues long. The CDR3 is CASSLTGRPYEQYF. DNA for the CDR3: TGTGCCAGCAGCTTAACGGGCCGCCCCTACGAGCAGTACTTC.

V usage is TRBV12-3 or TRBV12-4 and J usage is TRBJ1-5; 7 bases align to TRBD1. This CDR3 spans 15 amino acids. J lost 2 bases, V lost 5 bases, and 6 bases had no gene match. The CDR3 sequence: CASSRTGDGNQPQHF. Here the CDR3 DNA reads TGTGCCAGCAGTCGGACAGGAGATGGCAATCAGCCCCAGCATTTT.

This chain links TRBV11-2 with TRBJ2-3; D gene unclear. Germline CDR1 SGHAT, CDR2 FQNNGV. The CDR3 spans 15 residues. Trimming took off 4 bases at V and 2 bases at J, with 13 bases between the two ends. The CDR3 DNA is TGTGCCAGCAGCTCGCTCCCTCGGCACACAGATACGCAGTATTTT. The encoded protein is CASSSLPRHTDTQYF.

V and J are TRBV20-1 and TRBJ1-2, with 7 bases that match TRBD1. Germline CDR1 is DFQATT and CDR2 is SNEGSKA (reference sequence). V trimming: 5 bases; J trimming: 4 bases; junction bases outside the gene matches: 10. CDR3 length: 14 residues. The CDR3 protein is CSADAGGTAYGYTF. CDR3 nucleotide sequence: TGCAGTGCTGACGCAGGGGGGACTGCCTATGGCTACACCTTC.

On this clonotype: Mismatch with germline at one junction end may stem from a read error. CDR3 DNA: TGCAGCGCTCCGGGACAGTCGAACACCGGGGAGCTGTTCTTC. Protein: CSAPGQSNTGELFF. This chain uses TRBV29-1 with TRBJ2-1; 7 positions match TRBD1. The CDR3 contains 14 residues. Germline V gene data show CDR1 as SQVTM and CDR2 as ANQGSEA.

The rearrangement joins TRBV29-1 to TRBJ1-4; a possible D gene is TRBD1 (5 bases). V lost 8 bases and J 6 bases, leaving 19 bases between the germline ends. This CDR3 has 14 residues. CDR1 SQVTM and CDR2 ANQGSEA come from the germline V gene. CDR3 amino acids: CSFLRDGADEKLFF. The CDR3 nucleotides are TGCAGCTTCCTAAGGGACGGGGCGGATGAAAAACTGTTTTTT. The full variable domain, completed using reference TRBV29-1 and TRBJ1-4, is SAVISQKPSRDICQRGTSLTIQCQVDSQVTMMFWYRQQPGQSLTLIATANQGSEATYESGFVIDKFPISRPNLTFSTLTVSNMSPEDSSIYLCSFLRDGADEKLFFGSGTQLSVL.

The rearrangement uses TRBV29-1 and TRBJ2-1; 9 bases agree with TRBD1. V lost 7 bases and J lost 8; bases outside the gene matches: 6. The CDR3 consists of 12 residues. Germline V gene lookup returns CDR1 SQVTM and CDR2 ANQGSEA. The CDR3 protein is CSDLTGGDEQFF. The CDR3 DNA reads TGCAGCGACCTGACAGGGGGAGATGAGCAGTTCTTC.

The J gene is TRBJ2-1, the V gene TRBV3-1; D is unclear. CDR1 LGHDT and CDR2 YNNKEL come from the germline V gene (reference sequence). V shed 2 bases and J shed 3 bases, with 17 bases lying between them. The CDR3 totals 17 residues. CDR3 in DNA: TGTGCCAGCAGCCAAAACCTATTAGAAACCCTCTACAATGAGCAGTTCTTC. Protein sequence: CASSQNLLETLYNEQFF.